This T cell receptor (beta chain) came from a study of cytomegalovirus exposure and HLA in healthy donors. The PCR was carried out with 60 Vbeta primers and 13 Jbeta primers. Assay used: immunoSEQ multiplex PCR; TCRdb lists only in-frame clones, some missing. Here the sample spans approximately 120,000 clones, approximately 81% being singletons. This clone was found a few times. V lost 1 base, J lost 4 bases, and 5 bases stayed unmatched. The CDR3 contains 17 residues. Germline CDR1 is MGHRA and CDR2 is YSYEKL. The sequenced sample was PBMCs. V is TRBV4-1 and J is TRBJ2-5; TRBD2 matches at 14 bases. This clonotype was sampled from a woman aged 30 to 39 in good health and CMV-seronegative. CDR3: CASSQAGTSGSGETQYF. The CDR3 nucleotides are TGCGCCAGCAGCCAAGCCGGGACTAGCGGGAGTGGAGAGACCCAGTACTTC.